The 26 T cell receptor beta chains below were found in one sample sequenced in a study of OX40 agonist ivuxolimab in advanced cancers. Some clones are missing from TCRdb's copy, which holds only in-frame ones; the method was immunoSEQ multiplex PCR. Of some 96,000 clones listed, roughly 90% are singletons. Source: CD4+ or CD8+ T cells sorted from blood, taken in a trial of the OX40 agonist ivuxolimab. These receptors originate from an adult with an advanced solid tumor such as melanoma, head and neck, liver or kidney cancer.

This rearrangement joins TRBV19 to TRBJ1-1; D may be TRBD1 (5 bases). Germline CDR1 is LNHDA and CDR2 is SQIVND (reference sequence). The CDR3 consists of 14 residues. Trimming pared 3 bases from V and 5 bases from J, leaving 13 bases between. The CDR3, as DNA: TGTGCCAGTAGTATGAAATTTGGGACTACTGAAGCTTTCTTT. Translated: CASSMKFGTTEAFF. Based on the CDR3 plus reference TRBV19 and TRBJ1-1, the full variable domain is DGGITQSPKYLFRKEGQNVTLSCEQNLNHDAMYWYRQDPGQGLRLIYYSQIVNDFQKGDIAEGYSVSREKKESFPLTVTSAQKNPTAFYLCASSMKFGTTEAFFGQGTRLTVV.

The chain links TRBV6-1 to TRBJ1-3; D is possibly TRBD1 (6 bases). Germline loops: CDR1 MNHNS, CDR2 SASEGT. The V gene lost 4 bases and the J gene lost 3 bases, with 13 bases spanning the gap. This CDR3 spans 15 amino acids. The CDR3 DNA reads as TGTGCCAGCAGTGTCAGAGGGGGAGGTGGAAACACCATATATTTT. This gives the protein CASSVRGGGGNTIYF.

The V gene is TRBV27, the J gene TRBJ2-1, with D perhaps TRBD2 (5 bases). The germline gives CDR1 MNHEY, CDR2 SMNVEV (reference sequence). The CDR3 runs 13 residues. Trimming took 6 bases from V and 6 from J, leaving 12 bases between them. The CDR3 sequence: CASRGSWGNEQFF. Here the CDR3 DNA reads TGTGCCAGCAGGGGGAGTTGGGGCAATGAGCAGTTCTTC.

The genes are TRBV20-1 and TRBJ2-7, with no clear D. From germline, CDR1 is DFQATT and CDR2 SNEGSKA (reference sequence). CDR3 length equals 11 residues. V was trimmed by 6 bases and J by 7 bases, leaving 13 bases between them. The CDR3 is CSAGWEKEQYF. The CDR3 DNA reads TGCAGTGCCGGGTGGGAAAAAGAGCAGTACTTC.

The chain recombines TRBV5-1 with TRBJ1-1; no clear D gene. CDR1 SGHRS and CDR2 YFSETQ come from the germline V gene. With 5 bases removed from V and 6 bases from J, the gap between germline ends came to 17 bases. The CDR3 is 14 amino acids. The CDR3 nucleotides read TGCGCCAGCAGACTTGGCCCTGGAGGACCTGAAGCTTTCTTT. It is translated as CASRLGPGGPEAFF. Full variable domain (outside the CDR3, taken from reference TRBV5-1 and TRBJ1-1): KAGVTQTPRYLIKTRGQQVTLSCSPISGHRSVSWYQQTPGQGLQFLFEYFSETQRNKGNFPGRFSGRQFSNSRSEMNVSTLELGDSALYLCASRLGPGGPEAFFGQGTRLTVV.

This chain's CDR3 is CASSADRNTGELFF. CDR3 coding DNA: TGTGCCAGCAGCGCAGACAGGAACACCGGGGAGCTGTTTTTT. The chain carries TRBV7-7 and TRBJ2-2, with a tentative D call TRBD1 (5 bases). The CDR3 extends over 14 amino acids. Trimming shortened V by 5 bases and J by 1 base, and 8 bases separated the two germline ends. Germline V lookup: CDR1 SSHAT, CDR2 FNYEAQ (reference sequence).

A note on this clone: Other DNA variants within this sample encode the same CDR3. The CDR3 sequence: CASSQDRGSPLHF. The CDR3 bases are TGTGCCAGCAGCCAAGATAGGGGTTCACCCCTCCACTTT. The chain joins TRBV4-2 to TRBJ1-6, with TRBD1 as a possible D gene (5 bases). Trimming removed 0 bases at V and 9 bases at J, with 6 bases between. Per germline, CDR1 LGHNA and CDR2 YNFKEQ. The CDR3 spans 13 residues.

J is TRBJ2-4 and V is TRBV18; tentatively, D is TRBD2 (6 bases). Germline CDR1 is KGHSH and CDR2 is LQKENI. With 1 base removed from V and 3 bases from J, the gap between germline ends came to 10 bases. The CDR3 runs 15 residues. CDR3 in DNA: TGTGCCAGCTCACCACGTCTGGGGGGCAAAAACATTCAGTACTTC. Encoded protein: CASSPRLGGKNIQYF.

The chain couples TRBV6-5 to TRBJ2-1, with 11 bases aligning to TRBD1. With V trimmed by 8 bases and J by 7 bases, 7 bases remained unmatched. The CDR3 length is 14 residues. Germline CDR1 MNHEY, CDR2 SVGAGI. CDR3 coding DNA: TGTGCCAGCGCGGGGACAGGGGGGGTGAATGAGCAGTTCTTC. Amino acids: CASAGTGGVNEQFF.

V is TRBV4-1 and J is TRBJ1-4; TRBD1 might be the D (6 bases). CDR1 is MGHRA and CDR2 is YSYEKL in the germline V gene. V was shortened by 0 bases and J by 3 bases, with 14 bases between the two germline ends. The CDR3 sequence is 17 residues long. CDR3 loop: CASSQDPGGAANEKLFF. The CDR3 nucleotides read TGCGCCAGCAGCCAAGACCCGGGGGGGGCGGCTAATGAAAAACTGTTTTTT.

The chain couples TRBV6-1 to TRBJ1-3; no reliable D call. V was cut by 5 bases and J by 4 bases, with 12 bases left in between. The CDR3 has 14 residues. Looked up from germline, CDR1 is MNHNS and CDR2 is SASEGT. The CDR3 here is CASSLDGRGNTIYF. As DNA, the CDR3 is TGTGCCAGCAGTCTAGACGGGAGGGGAAACACCATATATTTT.

The rearrangement links TRBV2 to TRBJ2-7, with TRBD2 identical over 8 bases. Germline trimming cut 10 bases from V and 7 bases from J; bases unmatched to any gene: 6. The CDR3 length is 11 residues. Germline V gives CDR1 SNHLY, CDR2 FYNNEI. The CDR3 spells CAIGLALEQYF. CDR3 nucleotides: TGTGCCATTGGACTAGCTCTTGAGCAGTACTTC. Using reference TRBV2 and TRBJ2-7 for the parts outside the CDR3, the full variable domain is EPEVTQTPSHQVTQMGQEVILRCVPISNHLYFYWYRQILGQKVEFLVSFYNNEISEKSEIFDDQFSVERPDGSNFTLKIRSTKLEDSAMYFCAIGLALEQYFGPGTRLTVT.

This chain joins TRBV28 and TRBJ2-3; 7 nucleotides line up with TRBD2. Germline assignment: CDR1 MDHEN and CDR2 SYDVKM. The CDR3 loop spans 14 amino acids. V trimming: 2 bases; J trimming: 5 bases; junction bases outside the gene matches: 4. The DNA of the CDR3 is TGTGCCAGCAGTTTAGCGGGAGTAGGAGATACGCAGTATTTT. It codes for CASSLAGVGDTQYF. Variable domain in full (rest from reference TRBV28 and TRBJ2-3): DVKVTQSSRYLVKRTGEKVFLECVQDMDHENMFWYRQDPGLGLRLIYFSYDVKMKEKGDIPEGYSVSREKKERFSLILESASTNQTSMYLCASSLAGVGDTQYFGPGTRLTVL.

CDR3 residues: CASSKVGGTFYEQYF. The CDR3 DNA reads TGTGCCAGCAGCAAAGTAGGAGGCACTTTCTACGAGCAGTACTTC. The chain couples TRBV21-1 to TRBJ2-7; the D segment call TRBD2 is taken from the table without a DNA check. TRBV21-1 is a pseudogene segment. This CDR3 is 15 amino acids long.

This clone was picked up a small number of times. This chain links TRBV5-1 with TRBJ1-5; the D gene is possibly TRBD1 (5 bases). V was pared by 4 bases and J by 1 base, with 12 bases between. The V gene's germline CDR1 is SGHRS and CDR2 YFSETQ. This CDR3 has 15 amino acids. CDR3 coding DNA: TGCGCCAGCAGCCTGGACGGGGACAGCAATCAGCCCCAGCATTTT. Amino acid sequence: CASSLDGDSNQPQHF.

This clone was recorded once. This rearrangement joins TRBV18 to TRBJ1-1; 7 nucleotides align to TRBD1. The CDR3 length is 13 residues. V shed 3 bases and J 11 bases; nucleotides not matched to a gene: 9. Germline V lookup: CDR1 KGHSH, CDR2 LQKENI. The CDR3 loop is CASSPPQGESAFF. In DNA, the CDR3 is TGTGCCAGCTCACCTCCTCAGGGGGAATCGGCTTTCTTT.

The chain is built from TRBV21-1 and TRBJ2-4; the DNA was not compared with TRBD2, the D call given in the table. TRBV21-1 is classified as a pseudogene. CDR3 length: 17 amino acids. CDR3 DNA sequence: TGTGCCAGCAGCAAAGCGCCAATTAGCGGGAGGCTCTACATTCAGTACTTC. Amino acids: CASSKAPISGRLYIQYF.

The V gene is TRBV19, the J gene TRBJ2-3, with D perhaps matching TRBD1 (5 bases). The V and J ends lost 6 bases and 4 bases respectively, with 11 bases between them. Germline V gene data show CDR1 as LNHDA and CDR2 as SQIVND (reference sequence). This CDR3 spans 13 amino acids. The CDR3 coding sequence is TGTGCCAGTAGCAACTCAGGGCCAGATACGCAGTATTTT. It translates to CASSNSGPDTQYF.

This chain uses TRBV4-1 with TRBJ1-5; 8 bases line up with TRBD1. This CDR3 has 15 residues. Germline CDR1 and CDR2: MGHRA and YSYEKL. Germline trimming cut 1 base from V and 7 bases from J; bases unmatched to any gene: 6. The CDR3 nucleotides are TGCGCCAGCAGCCAAGGTGACAGGGGCCGACAGCCCCAGCATTTT. This sequence encodes CASSQGDRGRQPQHF.

In this sample, this clone turned up once. The chain carries TRBV20-1 and TRBJ1-1, with no clear D. V was cut by 3 bases and J by 4 bases, with 6 bases left in between. Germline CDR1 is DFQATT and CDR2 is SNEGSKA (reference sequence). This CDR3 spans 11 amino acids. The DNA of the CDR3 is TGCAGTGCTAGGGGGTTCACTGAAGCTTTCTTT. It encodes CSARGFTEAFF.

The chain recombines TRBV6-1 with TRBJ2-7; 7 bases fit TRBD2. The CDR3 sequence is 16 residues long. The germline V gene has CDR1 MNHNS and CDR2 SASEGT. V shed 4 bases, J shed 2 bases, and the junction held 11 bases outside the gene matches. CDR3 DNA: TGTGCCAGCAGTGCCCTCTCGGGGGGAGAACCCTACGAGCAGTACTTC. Translated: CASSALSGGEPYEQYF.

The gene calls are TRBV28 and TRBJ1-2; D ambiguous. V lost 1 base, J lost 7 bases, and 4 bases lay in between. This CDR3 spans 11 amino acids. CDR1 and CDR2 (germline): MDHEN, SYDVKM. The CDR3 nucleotides read TGTGCCAGCAGTTTATTTAGTGGCTACACCTTC. This codes for CASSLFSGYTF.

The chain is built from TRBV10-2 and TRBJ2-3; D call uncertain. The CDR3 length is 12 residues. Germline V gene data show CDR1 as WSHSY and CDR2 as SAAADI. V was cut by 7 bases and J by 0 bases, with 5 bases left in between. The CDR3 bases are TGCGCCAGCAAAAGCAGCACAGATACGCAGTATTTT. Translating gives CASKSSTDTQYF.

Here the CDR3 reads CAISATGLAGNRYEQYF. For the CDR3, the DNA is TGTGCCATCAGTGCTACGGGACTAGCGGGTAACAGGTACGAGCAGTACTTC. The chain combines TRBV10-3 with TRBJ2-7; 12 nucleotides line up with TRBD2. V trimming: 4 bases; J trimming: 4 bases; junction bases outside the gene matches: 11. CDR1 and CDR2 from the germline V gene are ENHRY and SYGVKD. The CDR3 extends over 17 amino acids.

This clone showed up just once. The chain has TRBV6-6 and TRBJ2-1; no reliable D call. Trimming took off 2 bases at V and 4 bases at J, with 6 bases between the two ends. Germline lookup yields CDR1 MNHNY and CDR2 SVGAGI (reference sequence). The CDR3 spans 13 residues. CDR3 sequence (DNA): TGTGCCAGCAGTTACGAAGGTTACAATGAGCAGTTCTTC. Protein product: CASSYEGYNEQFF.

The rearrangement links TRBV5-4 to TRBJ1-4; unclear D gene. V was cut by 0 bases and J by 2 bases, with 5 bases left in between. Germline-derived CDR1 and CDR2 are SGHNT and YYREEE (reference sequence). The CDR3 is 14 residues long. CDR3 sequence (DNA): TGTGCCAGCAGCTTGGTGGGGACTAATGAAAAACTGTTTTTT. It yields the protein CASSLVGTNEKLFF.